This T cell receptor (beta chain) was recorded in a study of cytomegalovirus exposure and HLA in healthy donors. Whole-study findings and limits: Per published reports, the classifier diagnosed cytomegalovirus status with high specificity and sensitivity.

13 Jbeta primers and 60 Vbeta primers were used for the PCR. Produced via immunoSEQ multiplex PCR; TCRdb's table is partial and in-frame only. The table lists about 77,000 clones, around 81% of them singletons. The J segment lost 14 bases and the V segment lost 7 bases, leaving 15 bases of the junction unmatched. CDR1 is MNHNS, CDR2 SASEGT, per germline. The CDR3 has 14 amino acids. This clone was picked up a small number of times. Its matching antigen is unknown. This chain uses TRBV6-1 with TRBJ2-1, with 9 bases lining up with TRBD1. Sequenced input: PBMCs. The receptor comes from a man between 40 and 49 years old in good health and CMV-seronegative. The CDR3 reads CASMLRDRDGPKFF. CDR3 in DNA: TGTGCCAGCATGCTCCGGGACAGGGATGGGCCGAAGTTCTTC.